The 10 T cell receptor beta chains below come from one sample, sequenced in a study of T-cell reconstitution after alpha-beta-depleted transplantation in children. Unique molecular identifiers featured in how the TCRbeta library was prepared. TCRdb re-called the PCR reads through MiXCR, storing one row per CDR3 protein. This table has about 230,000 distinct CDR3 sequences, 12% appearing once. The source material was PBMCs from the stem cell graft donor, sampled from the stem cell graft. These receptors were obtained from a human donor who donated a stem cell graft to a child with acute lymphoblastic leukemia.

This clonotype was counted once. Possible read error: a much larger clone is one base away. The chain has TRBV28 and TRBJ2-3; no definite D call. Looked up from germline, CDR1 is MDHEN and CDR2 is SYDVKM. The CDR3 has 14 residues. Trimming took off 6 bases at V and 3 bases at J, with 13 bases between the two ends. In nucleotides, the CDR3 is TGTGCCAGCAGCAAGGACGGCTGGACAGATACGCAGTATTTT. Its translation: CASSKDGWTDTQYF.

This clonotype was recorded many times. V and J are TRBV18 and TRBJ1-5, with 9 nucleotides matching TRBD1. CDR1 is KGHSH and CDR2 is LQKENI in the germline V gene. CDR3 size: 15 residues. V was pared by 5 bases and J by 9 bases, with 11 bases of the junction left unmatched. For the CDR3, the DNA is TGTGCCAGCTCAGCCGGGACAGGGACGTTTCGGCCCCAGCATTTT. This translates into CASSAGTGTFRPQHF.

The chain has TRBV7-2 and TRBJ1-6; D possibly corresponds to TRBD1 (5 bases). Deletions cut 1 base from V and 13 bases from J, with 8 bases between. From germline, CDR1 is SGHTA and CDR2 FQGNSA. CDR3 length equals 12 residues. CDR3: CASSLEEGPLHF. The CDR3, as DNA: TGTGCCAGCAGCTTAGAGGAGGGGCCCCTCCACTTT.

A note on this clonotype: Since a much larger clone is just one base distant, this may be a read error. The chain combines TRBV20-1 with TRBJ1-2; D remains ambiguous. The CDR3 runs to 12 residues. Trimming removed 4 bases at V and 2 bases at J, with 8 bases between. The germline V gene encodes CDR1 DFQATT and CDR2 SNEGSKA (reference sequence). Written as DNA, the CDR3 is TGCAGTGCTAAAGTACGGAACTATGGCTACACCTTC. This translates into CSAKVRNYGYTF.

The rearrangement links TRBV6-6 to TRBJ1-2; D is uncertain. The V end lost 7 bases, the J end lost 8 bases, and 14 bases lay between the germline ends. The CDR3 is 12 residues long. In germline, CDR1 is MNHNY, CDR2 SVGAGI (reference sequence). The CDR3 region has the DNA TGTGCCAGCATCCACTCGACGGGAGGCTACACCTTC. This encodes CASIHSTGGYTF.

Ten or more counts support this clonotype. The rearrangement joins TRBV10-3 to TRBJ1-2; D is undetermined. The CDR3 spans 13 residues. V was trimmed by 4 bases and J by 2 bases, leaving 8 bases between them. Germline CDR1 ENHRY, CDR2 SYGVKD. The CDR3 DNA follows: TGTGCCATCAGTGTATCGGACAACTATGGCTACACCTTC. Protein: CAISVSDNYGYTF.

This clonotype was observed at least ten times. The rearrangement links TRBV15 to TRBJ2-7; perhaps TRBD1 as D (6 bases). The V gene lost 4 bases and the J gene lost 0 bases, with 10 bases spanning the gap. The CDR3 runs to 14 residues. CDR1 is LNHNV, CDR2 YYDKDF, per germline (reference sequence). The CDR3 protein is CATSTRTASYEQYF. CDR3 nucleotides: TGTGCCACCAGCACCCGGACAGCCTCCTACGAGCAGTACTTC.

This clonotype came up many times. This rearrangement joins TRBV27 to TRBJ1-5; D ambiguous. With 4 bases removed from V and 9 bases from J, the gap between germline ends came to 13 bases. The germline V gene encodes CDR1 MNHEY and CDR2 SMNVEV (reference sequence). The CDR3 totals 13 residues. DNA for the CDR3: TGTGCCAGCAGTTCCTGGGTCGATAGGCCCCAGCATTTT. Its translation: CASSSWVDRPQHF.

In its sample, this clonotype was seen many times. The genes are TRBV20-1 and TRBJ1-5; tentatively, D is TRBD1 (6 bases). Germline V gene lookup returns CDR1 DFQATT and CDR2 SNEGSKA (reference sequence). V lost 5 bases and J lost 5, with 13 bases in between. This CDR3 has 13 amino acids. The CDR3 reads CSAEQGLDQPQHF. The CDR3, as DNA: TGCAGTGCTGAACAGGGTTTGGATCAGCCCCAGCATTTT.

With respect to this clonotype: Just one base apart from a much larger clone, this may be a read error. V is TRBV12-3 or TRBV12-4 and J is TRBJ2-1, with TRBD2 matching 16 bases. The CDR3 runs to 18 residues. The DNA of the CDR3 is TGTGCCCGCAGTTTGGGACTAGCGGGAGGGCTCGGGGCCCATGAGCAGTTCTTC. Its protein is CARSLGLAGGLGAHEQFF.